This TCR beta chain was documented in a study of blood T cell repertoires in COVID-19. Overall study context: The United States, Italy and Spain supplied acute and convalescent COVID-19 samples.

Authors' data handling: Reference gene primer amplification gave nucleated cell count estimates. Assay: immunoSEQ multiplex PCR; the TCRdb copy retains only in-frame clones and omits some. The V and J calls and the clone size are those of that table, but D and trimming were determined from the DNA. The data show approximately 90,000 clones, roughly 88% seen once. CDR3 size: 14 residues. V shed 0 bases and J shed 2 bases, with 6 bases lying between them. Per germline, CDR1 SGDLS and CDR2 YYNGEE. Sequences were obtained from peripheral blood. The receptor was derived from an elderly woman with active or convalescent COVID-19. This rearrangement joins TRBV9 to TRBJ2-1; D unclear. The CDR3, as DNA: TGTGCCAGCAGCGTAGATGCTACCTACAATGAGCAGTTCTTC. Translation gives CASSVDATYNEQFF.